A single sample is the source of the 18 T cell receptor beta chains below, sequenced in a study of beta chain features in type 1 diabetes. Findings and caveats of the study: Researchers report that Type 1 diabetes patients had moderately but significantly shorter TCRB CDR3s across all four CD4+ subsets.

Expressed TCRB transcripts were sequenced because the isolated RNA had all been reverse transcribed beforehand. Assay: immunoSEQ multiplex PCR; the TCRdb copy retains only in-frame clones and omits some. Here the sample spans some 370,000 clones, roughly a tenth being singletons. Their recognized antigens are unknown. Sequenced sample: central memory CD4+ T cells from blood. Source of these receptors: a man aged 30 to 45 with type 1 diabetes.

The chain combines TRBV5-5 with TRBJ1-1; possibly TRBD1 for D (5 bases). CDR1 is SGHKS and CDR2 is YYEKEE in the germline V gene (reference sequence). There are 13 residues in the CDR3. V was trimmed by 3 bases and J by 8 bases, leaving 14 bases between them. As DNA, the CDR3 is TGTGCCAGCAGCTCTTATCGGACATACGAAGCTTTCTTT. Protein product: CASSSYRTYEAFF.

This clone was observed a handful of times. The V and J genes are TRBV6-1 and TRBJ1-1; possibly TRBD1 for D (5 bases). CDR1 is MNHNS, CDR2 SASEGT, per germline. The CDR3 has 14 residues. V lost 6 bases and J 4 bases, leaving 15 bases between the germline ends. The CDR3 sequence: CASSPRDFFTEAFF. The CDR3 DNA reads TGTGCCAGCAGCCCCAGGGACTTTTTCACTGAAGCTTTCTTT.

This clone showed up just a few times. The V and J genes are TRBV6-6 and TRBJ2-4; D not resolved. Germline loops: CDR1 MNHNY, CDR2 SVGAGI (reference sequence). This CDR3 contains 13 residues. The ends were cut back, 5 bases at V and 6 bases at J, with 11 bases in the middle. As DNA, the CDR3 is TGTGCCAGCAGTAAAACGGACGCAAACATTCAGTACTTC. Translating gives CASSKTDANIQYF.

This clone has a handful of counts. This chain joins TRBV6-5 and TRBJ2-7; TRBD1 agrees at 7 bases. Trimming cost V 5 bases and J 1 base; bases outside gene matches: 8. There are 15 residues in the CDR3. Germline V gene data show CDR1 as MNHEY and CDR2 as SVGAGI. CDR3 loop: CASSRFRDRSYEQYF. CDR3 sequence (DNA): TGTGCCAGCAGTCGTTTCCGGGACAGATCCTACGAGCAGTACTTC.

This chain joins TRBV9 and TRBJ2-1, with D perhaps matching TRBD2 (5 bases). Trimming took 7 bases from V and 7 from J, leaving 15 bases between them. Germline CDR1 is SGDLS and CDR2 is YYNGEE. There are 13 residues in the CDR3. Written as DNA, the CDR3 is TGTGCCAGCTCCCTAGGCCCGGGGAATGAGCAGTTCTTC. Its protein product is CASSLGPGNEQFF.

This clone was seen more than once but under ten times. The gene calls are TRBV27 and TRBJ2-7; the match to TRBD1 covers 9 bases. V lost 4 bases and J lost 2; bases outside the gene matches: 6. CDR3 length equals 15 residues. Germline V lookup: CDR1 MNHEY, CDR2 SMNVEV (reference sequence). The CDR3 sequence is CASSSQTGGPYEQYF. CDR3 bases: TGTGCCAGCAGTTCCCAGACAGGGGGGCCCTACGAGCAGTACTTC.

This sequence joins TRBV4-3 and TRBJ2-7; possible D gene TRBD2, 6 bases. CDR1 is LGHNA, CDR2 YSLEER, per germline. V lost 0 bases and J 4 bases, leaving 10 bases between the germline ends. The CDR3 contains 14 residues. DNA for the CDR3: TGCGCCAGCAGCCAAGACGAACGGGGGTACGAGCAGTACTTC. The encoded protein is CASSQDERGYEQYF.

The chain combines TRBV11-2 with TRBJ1-1; D perhaps matches TRBD1 (6 bases). V lost 5 bases and J 0 bases, leaving 7 bases between the germline ends. This CDR3 comprises 13 residues. CDR1 and CDR2 from the germline V gene are SGHAT and FQNNGV. The CDR3 region has the DNA TGTGCCAGCAGCGGGACACTGAACACTGAAGCTTTCTTT. It encodes CASSGTLNTEAFF.

This chain joins TRBV2 and TRBJ2-2; either TRBD1 or TRBD2 may supply D (5 bases each). The CDR3 has 12 amino acids. V was pared by 9 bases and J by 5 bases, with 10 bases between. Germline-derived CDR1 and CDR2 are SNHLY and FYNNEI. The DNA for the CDR3 is TGTGCCAGTATGGGGGTTACCGGGGAGCTGTTTTTT. Its protein is CASMGVTGELFF.

This clone came up a few times. This chain uses TRBV9 with TRBJ2-7, with D possibly matching TRBD2 (5 bases). Trimming pared 0 bases from V and 2 bases from J, leaving 12 bases between. Looked up from germline, CDR1 is SGDLS and CDR2 is YYNGEE. CDR3 size: 15 residues. The CDR3, as DNA: TGTGCCAGCAGCGTAGAGTGGAGAGGGACCTACGAGCAGTACTTC. Encoded protein: CASSVEWRGTYEQYF.

The chain links TRBV7-2 to TRBJ2-4, with a weak D call TRBD2 (6 bases). The germline gives CDR1 SGHTA, CDR2 FQGNSA. V was shortened by 4 bases and J by 1 base, with 11 bases between the two germline ends. The CDR3 runs 15 residues. CDR3 in amino acids: CASSWAREAKNIQYF. CDR3 in DNA: TGTGCCAGCAGCTGGGCCCGGGAGGCCAAAAACATTCAGTACTTC.

This clone was observed a handful of times. This chain uses TRBV7-2 with TRBJ2-7, with 11 nucleotides matching TRBD2. Trimming cost V 5 bases and J 0 bases; bases outside gene matches: 6. CDR3 length: 16 amino acids. Germline CDR1 reads SGHTA; CDR2 reads FQGNSA. For the CDR3, the DNA is TGTGCCAGCAGCCCACAGACTAGCGGGGTCTCCTACGAGCAGTACTTC. Residues: CASSPQTSGVSYEQYF.

This chain's CDR3 is CASSEEGEGWGTEAFF. The DNA of the CDR3 is TGTGCCAGCAGTGAAGAGGGCGAAGGCTGGGGGACTGAAGCTTTCTTT. The chain couples TRBV6-1 to TRBJ1-1; tentative D call: TRBD1 (5 bases). The CDR3 has 16 residues. Germline V CDR1 and CDR2: MNHNS, SASEGT. The V end lost 1 base, the J end lost 5 bases, and 17 bases lay between the germline ends.

This sequence joins TRBV6-5 and TRBJ1-5; 9 nucleotides align to TRBD1. After removal of 8 bases from V and 3 bases from J, the junction contained 2 bases not matched to a gene. The CDR3 consists of 13 residues. The germline V gene has CDR1 MNHEY and CDR2 SVGAGI. The CDR3 DNA reads as TGTGCCAGCCGGGACAGGGACAATCAGCCCCAGCATTTT. This sequence encodes CASRDRDNQPQHF.

This clone was seen a few times. The chain links TRBV18 to TRBJ1-2; D is perhaps TRBD1 (5 bases). Germline CDR1 reads KGHSH; CDR2 reads LQKENI. Trimming pared 2 bases from V and 0 bases from J, leaving 10 bases between. This CDR3 contains 15 residues. The DNA of the CDR3 is TGTGCCAGCTCACCAGACAGATATCCTAACTATGGCTACACCTTC. This sequence encodes CASSPDRYPNYGYTF.

In this sample, this clone turned up many times. The chain couples TRBV9 to TRBJ2-2; 11 nucleotides line up with TRBD1. The CDR3 runs 14 residues. The trim removed 3 bases at V and 8 bases at J, leaving 3 bases unmatched. Germline V gene sequence: CDR1 SGDLS, CDR2 YYNGEE. The CDR3 nucleotides read TGTGCCAGCAGCGCCGGACAGGGGGCTGGGGAGCTGTTTTTT. Its protein product is CASSAGQGAGELFF.

This clone has a handful of counts. The chain joins TRBV27 to TRBJ1-4, with D unclear. Germline V gives CDR1 MNHEY, CDR2 SMNVEV (reference sequence). V lost 6 bases and J lost 5, with 13 bases in between. CDR3 length: 14 amino acids. CDR3 nucleotides: TGTGCCAGCAGCCCGAGTGTGGCCAATGAAAAACTGTTTTTT. As protein: CASSPSVANEKLFF.

This clone occurred a few times. The chain links TRBV27 to TRBJ2-5, with 10 bases that match TRBD2. V shed 9 bases, J shed 5 bases, and the junction held 6 bases outside the gene matches. Germline V gene data show CDR1 as MNHEY and CDR2 as SMNVEV (reference sequence). CDR3 length: 13 residues. The CDR3 here is CASQREGRETQYF. DNA for the CDR3: TGTGCCAGTCAGCGGGAGGGCCGGGAGACCCAGTACTTC.